Listed here are 8 T cell receptor beta chains from one sample, sequenced in a study of identical twins. Each CDR3 protein is one row after TCRdb ran MiXCR on the 5' RACE reads. The data hold about 190,000 distinct CDR3 sequences, with about 16% observed a single time. These data also featured in a second study, about T cells expressing NK-cell markers.

Sequencing was done on a sample of CD8+ T cells sorted from blood. The receptor set was obtained from a woman younger than 35 in good health.

This clonotype was seen more than once but under ten times. The rearrangement links TRBV9 to TRBJ2-2, with unresolved D. This CDR3 is built from 16 residues. With 0 bases removed from V and 1 base from J, the gap between germline ends came to 10 bases. The germline gives CDR1 SGDLS, CDR2 YYNGEE. CDR3 sequence reads: CASSVAVGRNTGELFF. CDR3 coding DNA: TGTGCCAGCAGCGTAGCTGTAGGACGGAACACCGGGGAGCTGTTTTTT.

This sequence joins TRBV11-3 and TRBJ2-3, with 9 bases fitting TRBD1. The CDR3 length is 16 residues. From germline, CDR1 is SGHNT and CDR2 YENEEA. With V trimmed by 3 bases and J by 4 bases, 8 bases remained unmatched. The DNA for the CDR3 is TGTGCCAGCAGCTTCCCCGGGACAGGGAGAGCAGATACGCAGTATTTT. Translation: CASSFPGTGRADTQYF.

This clonotype has more than one count but fewer than ten. The chain couples TRBV7-9 to TRBJ1-6; D remains ambiguous. Germline V gene sequence: CDR1 SEHNR, CDR2 FQNEAQ (reference sequence). The CDR3 sequence is 13 residues long. V lost 4 bases and J lost 6, with 7 bases in between. The CDR3 sequence is CASSSDGNSPLHF. The CDR3 region has the DNA TGTGCCAGCAGCTCGGACGGTAATTCACCCCTCCACTTT.

At least ten counts were recorded for this clonotype. The chain uses TRBV7-9 and TRBJ2-2; TRBD2 matches 8 bases. V shed 10 bases and J 6 bases; nucleotides not matched to a gene: 4. The CDR3 length is 12 residues. Germline values: CDR1 SEHNR, CDR2 FQNEAQ (reference sequence). The CDR3 bases are TGTGCCACGCGGGGGGCATCCGGGGAGCTGTTTTTT. This codes for CATRGASGELFF.

This clonotype was counted a few times. The chain joins TRBV15 to TRBJ2-7; 11 bases fit TRBD2. Germline loops: CDR1 LNHNV, CDR2 YYDKDF (reference sequence). V was pared by 4 bases and J by 5 bases, with 10 bases of the junction left unmatched. The CDR3 loop spans 16 amino acids. The CDR3, as DNA: TGTGCCACCAGCATAGGAGCATTGACTAGCGGGAACGAGCAGTACTTC. It codes for CATSIGALTSGNEQYF.

The rearrangement uses TRBV20-1 and TRBJ1-5; D remains unclear. This CDR3 is 14 amino acids long. Trimming stripped 3 bases from V and 0 bases from J, with 9 bases between. Germline CDR1 reads DFQATT; CDR2 reads SNEGSKA (reference sequence). DNA for the CDR3: TGCAGTGCTAGTAGGCCCTATAGCAATCAGCCCCAGCATTTT. This gives the protein CSASRPYSNQPQHF.

The rearrangement uses TRBV11-2 and TRBJ2-1; 8 positions match TRBD2. Germline CDR1 reads SGHAT; CDR2 reads FQNNGV. The V and J ends lost 2 bases and 10 bases, in that order; junction bases with no gene match: 10. The CDR3 has 15 amino acids. CDR3 loop: CASSLLAGRGGEQFF. The DNA of the CDR3 is TGTGCCAGCAGCTTATTAGCGGGGCGGGGTGGGGAGCAGTTCTTC.

The chain recombines TRBV6-1 with TRBJ1-1; D not resolved. Germline V gene sequence: CDR1 MNHNS, CDR2 SASEGT. The CDR3 has 10 residues. V lost 4 bases and J 7 bases, leaving 4 bases between the germline ends. The CDR3 DNA is TGTGCCAGCAGTGCAAATGAAGCTTTCTTT. Residues: CASSANEAFF.